Below are 32 T cell receptor beta chains sequenced from a single sample in a study of blood T cell repertoires in COVID-19. Method: immunoSEQ multiplex PCR; TCRdb's copy keeps in-frame clones and lacks some. The sample includes about 200,000 clones, roughly 79% of them seen just once. Sequencing input: peripheral blood. These receptors all stem from a human donor with acute or convalescent COVID-19. The donor label of this sample is uncertain.

This clone has just one count. The V call is TRBV6-6, the J call TRBJ1-4; TRBD1 aligns across 7 bases. The length of the CDR3 is 15 residues. The junction had 4 bases not matched to a gene; V was cut back by 0 bases and J by 6 bases. Germline CDR1 is MNHNY and CDR2 is SVGAGI (reference sequence). This CDR3 reads CASSYSPGGDEKLFF. For the CDR3, the DNA is TGTGCCAGCAGTTACTCACCAGGGGGAGATGAAAAACTGTTTTTT.

The chain carries TRBV7-2 and TRBJ2-5; D gene uncertain. Germline CDR1 reads SGHTA; CDR2 reads FQGNSA. V was trimmed by 1 base and J by 1 base, leaving 10 bases between them. The CDR3 runs to 15 residues. The CDR3 sequence is CASSLGRGTQETQYF. The CDR3 DNA sequence: TGTGCCAGCAGCTTAGGGCGAGGCACCCAAGAGACCCAGTACTTC.

The chain is built from TRBV11-2 and TRBJ1-6; no reliable D call. The V gene lost 5 bases and the J gene lost 0 bases, with 8 bases spanning the gap. Germline V gene data show CDR1 as SGHAT and CDR2 as FQNNGV. The length of the CDR3 is 15 residues. The CDR3 loop is CASSGQNSYNSPLHF. The CDR3 DNA reads as TGTGCCAGCAGCGGTCAGAACTCCTATAATTCACCCCTCCACTTT.

The table lists this clone with a few counts. The J gene is TRBJ2-1, the V gene TRBV19, with D unclear. Germline loops: CDR1 LNHDA, CDR2 SQIVND (reference sequence). The CDR3 is 13 residues long. V was cut by 6 bases and J by 0 bases, with 6 bases left in between. Written as DNA, the CDR3 is TGTGCCAGTAGAGCTAACTCCTACAATGAGCAGTTCTTC. Its protein is CASRANSYNEQFF.

This clone came up a few times. The CDR3 coding sequence is TGTGCCAGCAGCGTAGGTCTCCTAACCTACGAGCAGTACTTC. Protein sequence: CASSVGLLTYEQYF. The V call is TRBV9, the J call TRBJ2-7, with unresolved D. Germline V lookup: CDR1 SGDLS, CDR2 YYNGEE. With 0 bases removed from V and 2 bases from J, the gap between germline ends came to 9 bases. This CDR3 is 14 amino acids long.

This clone was recorded a few times. This chain links TRBV5-1 with TRBJ2-7; TRBD2 is a possible D gene (6 bases). V was trimmed by 3 bases and J by 6 bases, leaving 13 bases between them. The CDR3 runs to 13 residues. Germline values: CDR1 SGHRS, CDR2 YFSETQ. The CDR3 DNA follows: TGCGCCAGCAGCTGGGACTTCTCTGCCGAGCAGTACTTC. Translation: CASSWDFSAEQYF.

The rearrangement uses TRBV7-9 and TRBJ1-1; TRBD1 is a possible D gene (6 bases). CDR3 length: 13 amino acids. V was pared by 5 bases and J by 1 base, with 8 bases between. Germline-derived CDR1 and CDR2 are SEHNR and FQNEAQ (reference sequence). The DNA of the CDR3 is TGTGCCAGCAGCCCACAGGGGAACACTGAAGCTTTCTTT. Translating gives CASSPQGNTEAFF.

The chain joins TRBV4-1 to TRBJ2-7; 10 nucleotides match TRBD2. CDR1 MGHRA and CDR2 YSYEKL come from the germline V gene. This CDR3 comprises 16 residues. V was clipped by 4 bases and J by 0 bases; unmatched bases: 6. The CDR3 loop is CASSPRGLAASYEQYF. CDR3 in DNA: TGCGCCAGCAGCCCGAGAGGACTAGCGGCCTCCTACGAGCAGTACTTC.

This chain connects TRBV14 to TRBJ2-4; 8 nucleotides line up with TRBD2. The CDR3 is 15 amino acids. V lost 1 base, J lost 8 bases, and 7 bases stayed unmatched. Per the germline V gene, CDR1 is SGHDN and CDR2 is FVKESK. CDR3 sequence reads: CASSQVGNGRDIQYF. CDR3 coding DNA: TGTGCCAGCAGCCAAGTCGGAAACGGGAGGGACATTCAGTACTTC.

V usage is TRBV19 and J usage is TRBJ1-3, with D unresolved. Trimming removed 3 bases from V and 0 bases from J, with 9 bases in between. CDR3 length equals 15 residues. CDR1 LNHDA and CDR2 SQIVND come from the germline V gene (reference sequence). The CDR3 here is CASSMTGVSGNTIYF. CDR3 in DNA: TGTGCCAGTAGTATGACGGGTGTCTCTGGAAACACCATATATTTT.

The chain carries TRBV19 and TRBJ1-6; 8 bases are a match to TRBD1. The CDR3 covers 13 residues. Unmatched junction bases numbered 6, after V lost 11 bases and J lost 6 bases. The germline CDR1 and CDR2 sequences are LNHDA and SQIVND (reference sequence). For the CDR3, the DNA is TGTGCCGTTTCAGACAGGGGTAATTCACCCCTCCACTTT. Residues: CAVSDRGNSPLHF.

The V gene is TRBV5-8, the J gene TRBJ2-2; 15 bases match TRBD2. Germline CDR1 reads SGHTS; CDR2 reads YDEGEE. This CDR3 has 17 amino acids. V shed 4 bases and J 2 bases; nucleotides not matched to a gene: 3. The CDR3 DNA sequence: TGTGCCAGCAGCCGGACTAGCGGGAGGGCCAACACCGGGGAGCTGTTTTTT. This translates into CASSRTSGRANTGELFF.

In its sample, this clone was seen once. The chain is built from TRBV5-1 and TRBJ2-3, with D tentatively TRBD1 (5 bases). Trimming removed 4 bases from V and 2 bases from J, with 17 bases in between. Looked up from germline, CDR1 is SGHRS and CDR2 is YFSETQ. The CDR3 totals 16 residues. CDR3 loop: CASSPRQNHPTDTQYF. The CDR3 bases are TGCGCCAGCAGCCCCCGACAGAACCACCCCACAGATACGCAGTATTTT.

The chain carries TRBV30 and TRBJ1-6; 8 bases align to TRBD1. The CDR3 sequence is 15 residues long. The germline gives CDR1 GTSNPN, CDR2 SVGIG (reference sequence). V was pared by 5 bases and J by 9 bases, with 12 bases of the junction left unmatched. CDR3: CAWAPTGVRSSPLHF. CDR3 nucleotide sequence: TGTGCCTGGGCGCCGACAGGGGTACGTAGTTCACCCCTCCACTTT.

The CDR3 region is CASSLDPGTSGNTIYF. CDR3 nucleotide sequence: TGTGCCAGCAGCTTAGATCCTGGGACTTCTGGAAACACCATATATTTT. This rearrangement joins TRBV7-2 to TRBJ1-3, with D perhaps matching TRBD1 (5 bases). The V gene's germline CDR1 is SGHTA and CDR2 FQGNSA. The CDR3 consists of 16 residues. Between the trimmed V and J ends, which lost 1 base and 1 base, there was a span of 11 bases.

V gene TRBV7-8 combines with J gene TRBJ2-5, with a possible D match to TRBD2 (5 bases). Trimming stripped 5 bases from V and 0 bases from J, with 16 bases between. Germline CDR1 SGHVS, CDR2 FQNEAQ. This CDR3 has 16 amino acids. The CDR3 nucleotides are TGTGCCAGCAGCCGAGGGTTGGGCCCTGACCAAGAGACCCAGTACTTC. This encodes CASSRGLGPDQETQYF.

This clone showed up just a few times. The chain couples TRBV29-1 to TRBJ2-3; D may be TRBD2 (5 bases). V shed 7 bases and J shed 1 base, with 15 bases lying between them. Germline V gene sequence: CDR1 SQVTM, CDR2 ANQGSEA. The length of the CDR3 is 14 residues. The CDR3 spells CSGTDGVGTDTQYF. The CDR3 region has the DNA TGCAGCGGGACGGACGGGGTGGGCACAGATACGCAGTATTTT.

The chain recombines TRBV29-1 with TRBJ2-1, with 14 bases aligning to TRBD2. The CDR3 loop spans 15 amino acids. CDR1 and CDR2 (germline): SQVTM, ANQGSEA. V was clipped by 6 bases and J by 9 bases; unmatched bases: 10. CDR3 nucleotide sequence: TGCAGCGTCGTTCCGGGACTAGCGGGAGTTGCTGAGCAGTTCTTC. Translating it yields CSVVPGLAGVAEQFF.

This CDR3 is CASSPRLARHYNEQFF. The CDR3 region has the DNA TGTGCCAGCAGTCCAAGACTAGCGCGACACTACAATGAGCAGTTCTTC. The rearrangement uses TRBV6-6 and TRBJ2-1; 8 bases fit TRBD2. This CDR3 is 16 amino acids long. The J segment lost 3 bases and the V segment lost 5 bases, leaving 9 bases of the junction unmatched. Germline V CDR1 and CDR2: MNHNY, SVGAGI (reference sequence).

The chain links TRBV5-4 to TRBJ1-5, with D possibly matching TRBD1 (5 bases). The CDR3 runs to 18 residues. Trimming shortened V by 2 bases and J by 4 bases, and 22 bases separated the two germline ends. Germline-derived CDR1 and CDR2 are SGHNT and YYREEE (reference sequence). CDR3 residues: CASSFRWSGAALNQPQHF. In nucleotides, the CDR3 is TGTGCCAGCAGCTTCCGATGGAGCGGGGCAGCTTTAAATCAGCCCCAGCATTTT.

The gene calls are TRBV7-9 and TRBJ1-1; 9 bases match TRBD1. This CDR3 is built from 15 residues. V was clipped by 8 bases and J by 5 bases; unmatched bases: 12. The V gene's germline CDR1 is SEHNR and CDR2 FQNEAQ (reference sequence). In DNA, the CDR3 is TGTGCCAGCGGACATATGGGGACAGGGCAAACTGAAGCTTTCTTT. Protein: CASGHMGTGQTEAFF.

V gene TRBV11-3 combines with J gene TRBJ2-1; D call uncertain. Between the trimmed V and J ends, which lost 0 bases and 9 bases, there was a span of 9 bases. CDR3 length: 13 residues. Germline loops: CDR1 SGHNT, CDR2 YENEEA. DNA for the CDR3: TGTGCCAGCAGCTTAGAGGGTCCGGGTGAGCAGTTCTTC. Translated: CASSLEGPGEQFF. Full variable domain (outside the CDR3, taken from reference TRBV11-3 and TRBJ2-1): EAGVVQSPRYKIIEKKQPVAFWCNPISGHNTLYWYLQNLGQGPELLIRYENEEAVDDSQLPKDRFSAERLKGVDSTLKIQPAELGDSAVYLCASSLEGPGEQFFGPGTRLTVL.

This chain connects TRBV19 to TRBJ2-7; tentatively, D is TRBD1 (5 bases). From germline, CDR1 is LNHDA and CDR2 SQIVND (reference sequence). V lost 3 bases and J 5 bases, leaving 11 bases between the germline ends. CDR3 length: 13 amino acids. This CDR3 is CASSIAGINEQYF. CDR3 coding DNA: TGTGCCAGTAGTATTGCAGGGATCAACGAGCAGTACTTC.

The DNA of the CDR3 is TGTGCCAGCAGCACCCCAGGGAACACTGAAGCTTTCTTT. Its translation is CASSTPGNTEAFF. This chain joins TRBV6-2 or TRBV6-3 and TRBJ1-1; D uncertain. The CDR3 sequence is 13 residues long. Per the germline V gene, CDR1 is MNHEY and CDR2 is SVGEGT. Trimming removed 6 bases from V and 1 base from J, with 9 bases in between.

This CDR3 is CASNVPGQGAYEQYF. In DNA form, the CDR3 reads TGTGCCAGCAACGTCCCGGGACAGGGGGCATACGAGCAGTACTTC. This chain joins TRBV6-5 and TRBJ2-7; 12 bases agree with TRBD1. After removal of 7 bases from V and 4 bases from J, the junction contained 8 bases not matched to a gene. CDR1 is MNHEY, CDR2 SVGAGI, per germline. The CDR3 contains 15 residues.

Only one count was recorded for this clone. The chain is built from TRBV19 and TRBJ2-3; TRBD1 might be the D (5 bases). Germline V gives CDR1 LNHDA, CDR2 SQIVND (reference sequence). The CDR3 contains 14 residues. With 5 bases removed from V and 8 bases from J, the gap between germline ends came to 17 bases. The CDR3 protein is CASSPQATVPTQYF. The CDR3 DNA reads as TGTGCCAGTAGTCCCCAGGCGACAGTACCTACGCAGTATTTT.

The genes are TRBV15 and TRBJ1-5; perhaps TRBD1 as D (5 bases). The CDR3 has 14 amino acids. The V gene's germline CDR1 is LNHNV and CDR2 YYDKDF (reference sequence). V was trimmed by 0 bases and J by 9 bases, leaving 12 bases between them. DNA of the CDR3: TGTGCCACCAGCAGAGATAAGGGGTTCGGGCCCCAGCATTTT. Its translation: CATSRDKGFGPQHF.

V usage is TRBV6-5 and J usage is TRBJ2-1, with TRBD2 identical over 10 bases. The CDR3 consists of 14 residues. The V and J ends lost 0 bases and 9 bases, in that order; junction bases with no gene match: 2. Germline-derived CDR1 and CDR2 are MNHEY and SVGAGI. CDR3 protein: CASSYSASGSEQFF. The CDR3 DNA is TGTGCCAGCAGTTACTCGGCTAGCGGGAGTGAGCAGTTCTTC.

J is TRBJ2-1 and V is TRBV27, with TRBD2 matching 10 bases. The germline CDR1 and CDR2 sequences are MNHEY and SMNVEV (reference sequence). J lost 6 bases, V lost 3 bases, and 5 bases had no gene match. This CDR3 spans 15 amino acids. The CDR3: CASSFPSGSLNEQFF. The CDR3 bases are TGTGCCAGCAGTTTCCCTAGCGGGAGCCTCAATGAGCAGTTCTTC.

The rearrangement joins TRBV3-1 (or the pseudogene TRBV3-2) to TRBJ2-2; the match to TRBD1 covers 10 bases. The germline V gene encodes CDR1 LGHDT and CDR2 YNNKEL (reference sequence). The CDR3 loop spans 16 amino acids. After removal of 3 bases from V and 7 bases from J, the junction contained 8 bases not matched to a gene. The CDR3 spells CASSHRDRGYHGELFF. DNA for the CDR3: TGTGCCAGCAGCCATAGGGACAGGGGATATCACGGGGAGCTGTTTTTT.

V and J are TRBV3-1 (or the pseudogene TRBV3-2) and TRBJ1-6; 8 bases are shared with TRBD1. CDR1 LGHDT and CDR2 YNNKEL come from the germline V gene (reference sequence). CDR3 size: 11 residues. V gave up 3 bases and J gave up 15 bases; unmatched junction bases: 1. The CDR3 region is CASSHGTGLHF. The CDR3 DNA reads TGTGCCAGCAGCCATGGGACAGGCCTCCACTTT.

The chain employs TRBV3-1 (or the pseudogene TRBV3-2) and TRBJ1-1; tentative D call: TRBD1 (6 bases). This CDR3 comprises 14 residues. Trimming removed 4 bases at V and 4 bases at J, with 13 bases between. Germline V lookup: CDR1 LGHDT, CDR2 YNNKEL (reference sequence). The CDR3 region is CASSPEVGGTEAFF. The CDR3 nucleotides are TGTGCCAGCAGCCCTGAAGTAGGGGGCACTGAAGCTTTCTTT.